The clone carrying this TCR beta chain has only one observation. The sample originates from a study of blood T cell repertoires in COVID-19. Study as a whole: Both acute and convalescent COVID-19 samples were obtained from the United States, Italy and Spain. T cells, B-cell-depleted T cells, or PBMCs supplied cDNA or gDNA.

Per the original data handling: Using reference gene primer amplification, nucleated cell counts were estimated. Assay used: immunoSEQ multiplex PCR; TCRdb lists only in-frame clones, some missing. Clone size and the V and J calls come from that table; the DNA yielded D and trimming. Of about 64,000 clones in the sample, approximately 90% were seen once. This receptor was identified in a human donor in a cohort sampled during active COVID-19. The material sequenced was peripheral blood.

The CDR3 nucleotides read TGTGCCACCAGTGAGGGGAGACCCCCACTAAGCTCCTACAATGAGCAGTTCTTC. This encodes CATSEGRPPLSSYNEQFF. The chain is built from TRBV24-1 and TRBJ2-1; D is possibly TRBD2 (5 bases). Trimming took 4 bases from V and 0 from J, leaving 18 bases between them. Looked up from germline, CDR1 is KGHDR and CDR2 is SFDVKD. This CDR3 is 18 amino acids long.